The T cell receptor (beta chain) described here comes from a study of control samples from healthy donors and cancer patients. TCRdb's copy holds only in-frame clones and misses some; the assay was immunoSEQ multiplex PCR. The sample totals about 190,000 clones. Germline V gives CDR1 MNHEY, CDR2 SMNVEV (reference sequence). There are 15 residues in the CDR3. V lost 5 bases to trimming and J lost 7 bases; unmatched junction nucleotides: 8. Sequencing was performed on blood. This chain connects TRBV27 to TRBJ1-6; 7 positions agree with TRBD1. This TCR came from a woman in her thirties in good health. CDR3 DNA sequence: TGTGCCAGCAGTCTCCATGGGGACAGCAATTCACCCCTCCACTTT. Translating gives CASSLHGDSNSPLHF.